The 29 T cell receptor beta chains reported below all come from one sample, sequenced in a study of blood T cell repertoires in COVID-19. The repertoire was sequenced with immunoSEQ multiplex PCR; TCRdb's copy has only in-frame clones and lacks some. The sample lists 200,000 to 250,000 clones; roughly 86% were seen once. The sample comprised peripheral blood. The receptors here all came from an older woman with acute or convalescent COVID-19.

The chain uses TRBV3-1 (or the pseudogene TRBV3-2) and TRBJ2-1; 9 nucleotides agree with TRBD2. Germline assignment: CDR1 LGHDT and CDR2 YNNKEL (reference sequence). The CDR3 contains 15 residues. Unmatched junction bases numbered 13, after V lost 7 bases and J lost 9 bases. CDR3 loop: CASTPRGSGRGEQFF. CDR3 DNA: TGTGCCAGCACCCCGAGGGGTAGCGGGAGAGGTGAGCAGTTCTTC.

This sequence joins TRBV28 and TRBJ2-7, with 8 bases aligning to TRBD1. The CDR3 length is 15 residues. V gave up 8 bases and J gave up 4 bases; unmatched junction bases: 13. CDR1 is MDHEN, CDR2 SYDVKM, per germline. CDR3 loop: CASYGTGTGLYEQYF. DNA for the CDR3: TGTGCCAGCTACGGCACCGGGACAGGTCTTTACGAGCAGTACTTC.

This clone was picked up a small number of times. V is TRBV5-1 and J is TRBJ2-7; 12 bases agree with TRBD1. The CDR3 loop spans 15 amino acids. Trimming cost V 4 bases and J 3 bases; bases outside gene matches: 5. CDR1 is SGHRS and CDR2 is YFSETQ in the germline V gene. The CDR3 protein is CASSGGTGGLYEQYF. The CDR3 DNA reads as TGCGCCAGCAGCGGAGGGACAGGGGGCCTCTACGAGCAGTACTTC.

The chain uses TRBV6-5 and TRBJ1-1; D is perhaps TRBD1 (5 bases). Trimming took 6 bases from V and 7 from J, leaving 9 bases between them. This CDR3 region has 11 residues. From germline, CDR1 is MNHEY and CDR2 SVGAGI. The CDR3 DNA reads as TGTGCCAGCAGCGTGGGGGGTGAAGCTTTCTTT. It encodes CASSVGGEAFF.

The chain uses TRBV7-9 and TRBJ2-1, with a tentative D call TRBD2 (6 bases). The CDR3 runs 17 residues. Germline CDR1 is SEHNR and CDR2 is FQNEAQ (reference sequence). Trimming took 3 bases from V and 7 from J, leaving 22 bases between them. CDR3 in DNA: TGTGCCAGCAGCTTCGCCCAGGAGAGGGGTAGCGGTAATGAGCAGTTCTTC. Protein sequence: CASSFAQERGSGNEQFF.

CDR3 loop: CASSERSSGTGGGEQYF. CDR3 DNA: TGCGCCAGCAGTGAGCGATCTTCCGGGACAGGGGGTGGCGAGCAGTACTTC. The chain carries TRBV10-2 and TRBJ2-7; 11 nucleotides align to TRBD1. The CDR3 covers 17 residues. V was clipped by 2 bases and J by 6 bases; unmatched bases: 12. Germline V gene sequence: CDR1 WSHSY, CDR2 SAAADI.

V usage is TRBV3-1 (or the pseudogene TRBV3-2) and J usage is TRBJ2-3; D ambiguous. V was shortened by 4 bases and J by 2 bases, with 7 bases between the two germline ends. The CDR3 runs 13 residues. Looked up from germline, CDR1 is LGHDT and CDR2 is YNNKEL (reference sequence). CDR3 sequence: CASSLPSTDTQYF. CDR3 DNA sequence: TGTGCCAGCAGCCTCCCTTCCACAGATACGCAGTATTTT.

This chain connects TRBV6-5 to TRBJ1-4, with a possible D match to TRBD1 (6 bases). The CDR3 runs to 15 residues. Deletions cut 6 bases from V and 3 bases from J, with 14 bases between. Per germline, CDR1 MNHEY and CDR2 SVGAGI. CDR3 sequence reads: CASRERGMPNEKLFF. In DNA form, the CDR3 reads TGTGCCAGCAGAGAGAGGGGGATGCCTAATGAAAAACTGTTTTTT.

The chain joins TRBV5-1 to TRBJ2-5; 11 bases agree with TRBD2. Germline V CDR1 and CDR2: SGHRS, YFSETQ. CDR3 length equals 16 residues. Trimming removed 0 bases from V and 5 bases from J; junction bases left unmatched: 6. This chain's CDR3 is CASSLAPGLAEETQYF. The CDR3 DNA is TGCGCCAGCAGCTTGGCGCCGGGACTAGCGGAGGAGACCCAGTACTTC. Variable domain in full (rest from reference TRBV5-1 and TRBJ2-5): KAGVTQTPRYLIKTRGQQVTLSCSPISGHRSVSWYQQTPGQGLQFLFEYFSETQRNKGNFPGRFSGRQFSNSRSEMNVSTLELGDSALYLCASSLAPGLAEETQYFGPGTRLLVL.

The genes are TRBV7-2 and TRBJ2-3; D gene ambiguous. The CDR3 length is 14 residues. Trimming pared 3 bases from V and 2 bases from J, leaving 9 bases between. Germline V CDR1 and CDR2: SGHTA, FQGNSA. CDR3 in amino acids: CASSFTDTTDTQYF. The CDR3 DNA follows: TGTGCCAGCAGCTTTACAGACACCACAGATACGCAGTATTTT.

The genes are TRBV12-5 and TRBJ1-6, with D possibly matching TRBD1 (5 bases). V lost 4 bases to trimming and J lost 9 bases, with 16 bases between them. Per germline, CDR1 LGHNT and CDR2 FRNRAP. CDR3 size: 15 residues. As DNA, the CDR3 is TGTGCTAGTGGTTACTCGGGGGGTGCGGGTTCACCCCTCCACTTT. Translating it yields CASGYSGGAGSPLHF.

CDR3 amino acids: CASSQPGLAGPGGELFF. The DNA of the CDR3 is TGTGCCAGCAGCCAACCGGGACTAGCGGGGCCGGGCGGGGAGCTGTTTTTT. The V call is TRBV3-1 (or the pseudogene TRBV3-2), the J call TRBJ2-2; 13 bases match TRBD2. The J segment lost 7 bases and the V segment lost 2 bases, leaving 7 bases of the junction unmatched. CDR3 length: 17 amino acids. Germline V gene sequence: CDR1 LGHDT, CDR2 YNNKEL (reference sequence).

This clone was observed a single time. This chain connects TRBV3-1 (or the pseudogene TRBV3-2) to TRBJ1-4; the match to TRBD1 covers 7 bases. The CDR3 covers 15 residues. From germline, CDR1 is LGHDT and CDR2 YNNKEL (reference sequence). After removal of 3 bases from V and 7 bases from J, the junction contained 8 bases not matched to a gene. CDR3: CASSHERGRSEKLFF. CDR3 in DNA: TGTGCCAGCAGCCATGAGAGGGGGCGTAGTGAAAAACTGTTTTTT.

This chain uses TRBV29-1 with TRBJ2-1; 7 bases are a match to TRBD2. The germline CDR1 and CDR2 sequences are SQVTM and ANQGSEA. CDR3 size: 14 residues. J gave up 1 base and V 4 bases, and 4 bases lay outside the gene matches. The CDR3 is CSVAGGKSYNEQFF. Here the CDR3 DNA reads TGCAGCGTTGCGGGGGGAAAGTCCTACAATGAGCAGTTCTTC.

This CDR3 reads CASSETGPGNTIYF. The DNA for the CDR3 is TGTGCCAGCAGCGAGACAGGGCCCGGAAACACCATATATTTT. The rearrangement links TRBV9 to TRBJ1-3; 7 positions match TRBD1. Germline V lookup: CDR1 SGDLS, CDR2 YYNGEE. With V trimmed by 3 bases and J by 4 bases, 4 bases remained unmatched. The CDR3 covers 14 residues.

This CDR3 is CASATGALYGYTF. CDR3 bases: TGTGCCAGCGCGACAGGGGCCCTCTATGGCTACACCTTC. V gene TRBV28 combines with J gene TRBJ1-2, with 8 bases that match TRBD1. This CDR3 is built from 13 residues. The germline V gene encodes CDR1 MDHEN and CDR2 SYDVKM. Unmatched junction bases numbered 6, after V lost 8 bases and J lost 4 bases.

J is TRBJ1-6 and V is TRBV3-1 (or the pseudogene TRBV3-2); D might be TRBD1 (5 bases). Trimming took off 4 bases at V and 8 bases at J, with 12 bases between the two ends. This CDR3 contains 14 residues. Germline values: CDR1 LGHDT, CDR2 YNNKEL (reference sequence). The CDR3 nucleotides are TGTGCCAGCAGCCCCCAGGGTAGATATTCACCCCTCCACTTT. It specifies CASSPQGRYSPLHF.

The V and J genes are TRBV7-2 and TRBJ2-7; tentative D call: TRBD2 (6 bases). Trimming pared 6 bases from V and 0 bases from J, leaving 15 bases between. Germline V lookup: CDR1 SGHTA, CDR2 FQGNSA. The CDR3 is 15 residues long. Written as DNA, the CDR3 is TGTGCCAGCAGATCCTCCGGGACTTACTCCTACGAGCAGTACTTC. Encoded protein: CASRSSGTYSYEQYF.

CDR3: CASRAVRAEQFF. CDR3 bases: TGTGCCAGCAGAGCCGTGAGGGCTGAGCAGTTCTTC. V is TRBV6-6 and J is TRBJ2-1; D may be TRBD2 (5 bases). Trimming took off 6 bases at V and 9 bases at J, with 12 bases between the two ends. There are 12 residues in the CDR3. Germline CDR1 is MNHNY and CDR2 is SVGAGI (reference sequence).

V usage is TRBV2 and J usage is TRBJ2-6, with 7 bases matching TRBD1. Germline V gene data show CDR1 as SNHLY and CDR2 as FYNNEI. This CDR3 has 14 amino acids. With V trimmed by 10 bases and J by 1 base, 4 bases remained unmatched. The CDR3 loop is CAKKQGSGANVLTF. DNA for the CDR3: TGTGCCAAAAAACAGGGGTCTGGGGCCAACGTCCTGACTTTC.

This chain links TRBV19 with TRBJ1-1; D may be TRBD1 (5 bases). Trimming removed 0 bases from V and 1 base from J, with 9 bases in between. CDR1 is LNHDA, CDR2 SQIVND, per germline (reference sequence). The CDR3 covers 15 residues. The chain's CDR3 is CASSIDNRPNTEAFF. The CDR3, as DNA: TGTGCCAGTAGTATAGATAACAGGCCGAACACTGAAGCTTTCTTT.

The chain links TRBV20-1 to TRBJ2-5; D may be TRBD1 (5 bases). Germline V gene data show CDR1 as DFQATT and CDR2 as SNEGSKA (reference sequence). The CDR3 sequence is 11 residues long. Trimming stripped 6 bases from V and 2 bases from J, with 7 bases between. The CDR3 here is CSADIQETQYF. CDR3 DNA: TGCAGTGCGGACATACAAGAGACCCAGTACTTC.

The chain employs TRBV10-2 and TRBJ2-7, with 8 bases lining up with TRBD1. This CDR3 has 14 amino acids. Germline-derived CDR1 and CDR2 are WSHSY and SAAADI. J was trimmed by 9 bases and V by 6 bases; bases with no gene match: 13. The CDR3 reads CASRAVSFTGGQYF. In DNA, the CDR3 is TGCGCCAGCAGAGCCGTTTCATTTACAGGGGGGCAGTACTTC.

This rearrangement joins TRBV29-1 to TRBJ2-1; the D gene is possibly TRBD1 (6 bases). The germline gives CDR1 SQVTM, CDR2 ANQGSEA. CDR3 length: 13 residues. V was clipped by 7 bases and J by 4 bases, with 14 bases between them. Here the CDR3 DNA reads TGCAGCGAGACGGACAGTTCTTACAATGAGCAGTTCTTC. Protein product: CSETDSSYNEQFF.

This clone was seen more than once but under ten times. The J gene is TRBJ2-1, the V gene TRBV3-1 (or the pseudogene TRBV3-2); 8 bases fit TRBD2. The junction had 10 bases not matched to a gene; V was cut back by 6 bases and J by 6 bases. Germline V CDR1 and CDR2: LGHDT, YNNKEL (reference sequence). The CDR3 sequence is 15 residues long. The CDR3 nucleotides are TGTGCCAGCAGTCATACTAGCGGTCAAGCCAATGAGCAGTTCTTC. Its protein product is CASSHTSGQANEQFF.

The chain is built from TRBV5-1 and TRBJ1-5; 12 positions agree with TRBD1. The length of the CDR3 is 21 residues. Germline V gives CDR1 SGHRS, CDR2 YFSETQ. The V gene end was trimmed by 4 bases and the J gene end by 4 bases; junction bases not matched to a gene: 21. The DNA of the CDR3 is TGCGCCAGCAGCCCCGACTACCAAACCGGGACAGGGGGCGAGGGGAATCAGCCCCAGCATTTT. It codes for CASSPDYQTGTGGEGNQPQHF.

The rearrangement uses TRBV6-2 or TRBV6-3 and TRBJ1-1; 8 bases fit TRBD1. Germline CDR1 and CDR2: MNHEY and SVGEGT. Trimming took 5 bases from V and 0 from J; bases not matched to a gene: 5. The CDR3 length is 15 residues. CDR3 bases: TGTGCCAGCAGTCCCCAGACAGGGGTGAACACTGAAGCTTTCTTT. Its translation is CASSPQTGVNTEAFF.

This chain connects TRBV7-9 to TRBJ2-7, with 9 nucleotides matching TRBD1. With V trimmed by 7 bases and J by 9 bases, 13 bases remained unmatched. Looked up from germline, CDR1 is SEHNR and CDR2 is FQNEAQ (reference sequence). The CDR3 length is 14 residues. CDR3 sequence: CASKNGTGTLGQYF. The CDR3 DNA is TGTGCCAGCAAGAACGGGACAGGGACGCTCGGGCAGTACTTC.

V is TRBV11-2 and J is TRBJ1-2; 7 positions agree with TRBD1. Per the germline V gene, CDR1 is SGHAT and CDR2 is FQNNGV. With V trimmed by 6 bases and J by 5 bases, 3 bases remained unmatched. The CDR3 has 12 residues. The CDR3 DNA sequence: TGTGCCAGCAGGGGGACAGTTTATGGCTACACCTTC. It encodes CASRGTVYGYTF. The complete variable domain, with remaining parts taken from reference TRBV11-2 and TRBJ1-2, reads EAGVAQSPRYKIIEKRQSVAFWCNPISGHATLYWYQQILGQGPKLLIQFQNNGVVDDSQLPKDRFSAERLKGVDSTLKIQPAKLEDSAVYLCASRGTVYGYTFGSGTRLTVV.